This T cell receptor (beta chain) was found in a study of T cell clusters in autoimmune cytopenias. Study-level results: Functional roles of the in silico T cell clusters still await experimental validation. TRB repertoire shifts in secondary cytopenia and chronic lymphocytic leukemia mostly reflected lymphoma, not autoimmunity. Clustering suggested that physiological T cell clusters were missing in primary autoimmune cytopenia patients.

Each sample's input was 250 ng genomic DNA, 35,000 to 40,000 genome equivalents. Comments on this clonotype: Antigen: not known.

The germline V gene encodes CDR1 SGHRS and CDR2 YFSETQ. The CDR3 sequence is 13 residues long. TRB rearrangements were amplified by touch-down multiplex PCR with mixed TRB-A/B primers. TCRdb re-analyzed the multiplex PCR reads; it lists each CDR3 protein once, without DNA. The sample holds thousands of distinct CDR3 sequences. The specimen was peripheral blood. The chain uses TRBV5-1 and TRBJ2-3; the D call of TRBD2 rests on TCRdb alone, since no DNA is present to check it. This TCR derives from a human donor with an autoimmune cytopenia or autoimmune hepatitis (not recorded which). CDR3 loop: CASAGGASDTQYF.